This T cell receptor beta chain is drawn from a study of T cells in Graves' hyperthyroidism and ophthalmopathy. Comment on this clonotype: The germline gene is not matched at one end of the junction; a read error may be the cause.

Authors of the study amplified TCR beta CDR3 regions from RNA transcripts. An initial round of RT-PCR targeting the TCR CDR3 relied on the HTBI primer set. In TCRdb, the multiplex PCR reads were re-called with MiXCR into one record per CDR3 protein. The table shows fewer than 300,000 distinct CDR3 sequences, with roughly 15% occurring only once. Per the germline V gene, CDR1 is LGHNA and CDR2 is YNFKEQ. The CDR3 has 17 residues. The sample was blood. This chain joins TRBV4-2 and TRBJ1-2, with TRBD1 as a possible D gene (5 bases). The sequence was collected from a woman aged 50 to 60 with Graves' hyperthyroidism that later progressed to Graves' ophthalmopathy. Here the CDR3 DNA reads TGTGCCGGCAGCCCCGGTGGGGGGTTTTCTAGTAGCTATGGCTACACCTTC. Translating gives CAGSPGGGFSSSYGYTF.